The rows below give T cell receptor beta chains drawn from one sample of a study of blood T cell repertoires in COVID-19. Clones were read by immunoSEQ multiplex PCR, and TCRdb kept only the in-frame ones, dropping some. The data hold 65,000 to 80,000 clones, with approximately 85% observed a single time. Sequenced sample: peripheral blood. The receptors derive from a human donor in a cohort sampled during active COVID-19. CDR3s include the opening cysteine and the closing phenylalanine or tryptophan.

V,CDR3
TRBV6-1,CASSEGGGDGSYGYTF
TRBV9,CASSVGAGGDYGYTF
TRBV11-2,CASTLTLATYEQYF
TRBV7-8,CASSAPGQGIEPQHF
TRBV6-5,CASSRGQGDSYTF
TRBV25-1,CASSEVGGGPNTGELFF
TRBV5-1,CASSLSSGTGLSGEAFF
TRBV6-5,CASSAGDADTQYF
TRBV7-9,CASSSQTGGSGYTF
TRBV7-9,CASRPRVSSYEQYF
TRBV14,CASSHQQGVDSGNTIYF
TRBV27,CASSFRGPLNTGELFF
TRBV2,CASRLRTEGETQYF
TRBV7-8,CASSSQTPGQGETQYF
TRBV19,CASSTLSGTGVQETQYF
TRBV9,CASSVVSGGSYNEQFF
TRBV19,CASSRGDGGFYEQYF
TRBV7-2,CASSSRQARGTEAFF
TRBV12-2,CASRLRPRTYEQYF
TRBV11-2,CASSNPEQTQYF
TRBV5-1,CASSLGAPGTDTQYF
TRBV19,CASSWSSYSNQPQHF
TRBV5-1,CASSLEAGQGYGYTF
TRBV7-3,CASSLGGGAWNEQFF
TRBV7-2,CASSFLYGYTF
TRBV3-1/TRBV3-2,CASSPLSRQGNTEAFF
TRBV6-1,CASSERDRPQYGYTF
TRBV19,CASSGAGPKTDTQYF
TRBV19,CASSTLQTGSPSYEQYF